Listed here is a single T cell receptor beta chain. The CDR3 contains 10 residues. Germline V CDR1 and CDR2: SGHNT, YENEEA. Deletions cut 6 bases from V and 5 bases from J, with 4 bases between. Assay used: immunoSEQ multiplex PCR; TCRdb lists only in-frame clones, some missing. This sample carries tens of thousands of clones, 89% of them seen once, and the ten largest clones take 4.5% to 5.5%. This sample was taken from a study of graft-versus-host responses after intestinal transplantation. Study-wide background: The whole recipient group had anti-thymocyte globulin induction followed by tacrolimus and steroids for roughly 3 years.

Sequencing used PBMCs, obtained roughly ten weeks after intestinal transplantation. This chain connects TRBV11-3 to TRBJ2-5, with D unresolved. The sequence came from a human patient who received an intestinal transplant, so some T cells may come from the graft donor. The CDR3 loop reads CASSAETQYF. The CDR3 DNA reads as TGTGCCAGCAGTGCTGAGACCCAGTACTTC.